The 15 T cell receptor beta chains listed next were all sequenced from one sample in a study of cytomegalovirus exposure and HLA in healthy donors. Both 60 Vbeta primers and 13 Jbeta primers went into the PCR. Profiling relied on immunoSEQ multiplex PCR, and the TCRdb table lists in-frame clones only, not all of them. In the table there are about 180,000 clones, roughly 80% of which are singletons. The sample was PBMCs. The receptors were gathered from a man between 35 and 55 years old in good health and CMV-seronegative.

The genes are TRBV5-1 and TRBJ2-1; 10 nucleotides match TRBD1. CDR3 size: 15 residues. V shed 5 bases, J shed 7 bases, and the junction held 9 bases outside the gene matches. Germline loops: CDR1 SGHRS, CDR2 YFSETQ. The CDR3 loop reads CASRPRRDRGNEQFF. Written as DNA, the CDR3 is TGCGCCAGCAGGCCCAGACGGGACAGGGGTAATGAGCAGTTCTTC.

The V and J genes are TRBV6-1 and TRBJ1-5; D remains unclear. Germline V lookup: CDR1 MNHNS, CDR2 SASEGT. Trimming removed 0 bases at V and 1 base at J, with 4 bases between. CDR3 length equals 14 residues. The CDR3 DNA reads as TGTGCCAGCAGTGAAGCGCGCAGCAATCAGCCCCAGCATTTT. The encoded protein is CASSEARSNQPQHF.

This rearrangement joins TRBV4-3 to TRBJ2-3; D is unresolved. Between the trimmed V and J ends, which lost 0 bases and 0 bases, there was a span of 7 bases. The germline CDR1 and CDR2 sequences are LGHNA and YSLEER. The CDR3 has 15 residues. CDR3 protein: CASSQESVSTDTQYF. The CDR3 nucleotides read TGCGCCAGCAGCCAAGAATCAGTTAGCACAGATACGCAGTATTTT.

This clone was detected once. V gene TRBV5-1 combines with J gene TRBJ1-3; weak D call: TRBD1 (5 bases). CDR3 length: 16 residues. CDR1 is SGHRS, CDR2 YFSETQ, per germline. Trimming took off 4 bases at V and 0 bases at J, with 14 bases between the two ends. The CDR3 DNA is TGCGCCAGCAGCCGCGCTGGACAAGACTCTGGAAACACCATATATTTT. Translation gives CASSRAGQDSGNTIYF.

This chain links TRBV14 with TRBJ2-7; TRBD1 might be the D (5 bases). Trimming shortened V by 0 bases and J by 5 bases, and 14 bases separated the two germline ends. Germline V gene sequence: CDR1 SGHDN, CDR2 FVKESK. The CDR3 spans 15 residues. In DNA form, the CDR3 reads TGTGCCAGCAGCCAAGATGGTCAGGGTGCCGACGAGCAGTACTTC. This encodes CASSQDGQGADEQYF.

This clone was recorded once. Here the CDR3 DNA reads TGTGCCACCAGCGGACTAGACGATACGCAGTATTTT. Translation gives CATSGLDDTQYF. This rearrangement joins TRBV15 to TRBJ2-3, with 7 bases fitting TRBD2. The V gene's germline CDR1 is LNHNV and CDR2 YYDKDF (reference sequence). The CDR3 consists of 12 residues. Trimming at V came to 5 bases and at J to 6 bases, leaving 2 bases not matched to a gene.

The V gene is TRBV4-2, the J gene TRBJ2-7, with 8 nucleotides matching TRBD2. Germline V gene lookup returns CDR1 LGHNA and CDR2 YNFKEQ. CDR3 size: 17 residues. V shed 1 base and J 2 bases; nucleotides not matched to a gene: 10. The CDR3 bases are TGTGCCAGCAGCCAAGGGGCCGGGGGGGGTGGGCCCTACGAGCAGTACTTC. Amino acids: CASSQGAGGGGPYEQYF.

V usage is TRBV27 and J usage is TRBJ1-5; 9 bases are shared with TRBD1. The CDR3 sequence is 16 residues long. CDR1 and CDR2 (germline): MNHEY, SMNVEV (reference sequence). Losses at the gene ends were 4 bases for V and 7 bases for J; bases not matched to a gene: 11. CDR3 bases: TGTGCCAGCAGTTCAAAATTACAGGGGGCACGGCAGCCCCAGCATTTT. Amino acids: CASSSKLQGARQPQHF.

The chain links TRBV21-1 to TRBJ2-3; TRBD2, as called in the table, went unchecked against the DNA. TRBV21-1 is tagged as a pseudogene. This CDR3 is 20 amino acids long. CDR3 amino acids: CASSRDLTSGNEWGTDTQYF. CDR3 bases: TGTGCCAGCAGCAGAGACTTGACTAGCGGGAATGAATGGGGCACAGATACGCAGTATTTT.

This clone was counted between two and nine times. The rearrangement joins TRBV4-3 to TRBJ1-1; the D is unclear. The V end was cut by 1 base, the J end by 5 bases, with 5 bases between. CDR1 and CDR2 (germline): LGHNA, YSLEER. The CDR3 extends over 12 amino acids. The CDR3 DNA sequence: TGCGCCAGCAGCCAAGGGCGGACTGAAGCTTTCTTT. Amino acid sequence: CASSQGRTEAFF.

The CDR3 here is CASSKRGGSPDPNTEAFF. The CDR3 nucleotides are TGTGCCAGCAGCAAAAGGGGGGGGAGTCCCGATCCGAACACTGAAGCTTTCTTT. This chain uses TRBV21-1 with TRBJ1-1. TRBV21-1 is termed a pseudogene. The CDR3 sequence is 18 residues long.

The rearrangement joins TRBV25-1 to TRBJ2-5, with D maybe TRBD1 (6 bases). Trimming stripped 4 bases from V and 2 bases from J, with 11 bases between. Germline values: CDR1 MGHDK, CDR2 SYGVNS. The CDR3 is 14 residues long. The CDR3 nucleotides read TGTGCCAGCAGTGTTCACAGGGATCAAGAGACCCAGTACTTC. Translated: CASSVHRDQETQYF.

V gene TRBV28 combines with J gene TRBJ2-7; 7 bases map to TRBD1. The CDR3 covers 16 residues. With 3 bases clipped from V and 3 bases from J, the junction kept 11 bases outside the gene matches. CDR1 is MDHEN and CDR2 is SYDVKM in the germline V gene. This CDR3 reads CASSFQTGTVDYEQYF. CDR3 DNA sequence: TGTGCCAGCAGTTTCCAAACCGGGACAGTAGACTACGAGCAGTACTTC.

The chain uses TRBV19 and TRBJ2-4; D unclear. Germline V gene sequence: CDR1 LNHDA, CDR2 SQIVND (reference sequence). This CDR3 is 17 amino acids long. The ends were cut back, 6 bases at V and 0 bases at J, with 18 bases in the middle. CDR3 loop: CASSDPRGLRAKNIQYF. The CDR3 DNA reads as TGTGCCAGTAGCGACCCGAGAGGCCTGAGAGCCAAAAACATTCAGTACTTC.

The chain recombines TRBV7-3 with TRBJ2-2, with TRBD2 matching 7 bases. V gave up 2 bases and J gave up 7 bases; unmatched junction bases: 4. The germline V gene encodes CDR1 SGHTA and CDR2 FQGTGA. The CDR3 covers 14 residues. The DNA for the CDR3 is TGTGCCAGCAGCTTAGGACTAGAAAGCGGGGAGCTGTTTTTT. Protein sequence: CASSLGLESGELFF.